This T cell receptor (beta chain) was documented in a study of T cells in Graves' hyperthyroidism and ophthalmopathy. Overall study results and limits: In simple terms, a model built on 13 V-J features told ophthalmopathy apart from stable hyperthyroidism.

The CDR3 contains 13 residues. The V end was cut by 5 bases, the J end by 5 bases, with 10 bases between. CDR1 and CDR2 from the germline V gene are MNHNS and SASEGT. Reasons for excluding patients were uncontrolled infection, other autoimmune disease, pregnancy or lactation. With regard to this clonotype: What it recognizes is unknown.

Template material for amplifying TCR beta CDR3 regions consisted of RNA transcripts. Primed by the HTBI set, a first-round RT-PCR was run on the TCR CDR3. From the multiplex PCR reads, TCRdb called clonotypes with MiXCR, one entry per CDR3 protein. This sample carries about 610,000 distinct CDR3 sequences, under 15% of them seen once, and the ten largest clones take over 3.5%. The sequencing input was blood. The chain recombines TRBV6-1 with TRBJ2-1; weak D call: TRBD2 (6 bases). This receptor was obtained from a woman in her 40s with Graves' ophthalmopathy. In DNA, the CDR3 is TGTGCCAGCAGTCCCGGGACTCACAATGAGCAGTTCTTC. Its translation is CASSPGTHNEQFF.